This T cell receptor (beta chain) was recorded in a study of CD8+ T cells in alopecia areata. Study observations and caveats: Tofacitinib produced a significant decrease in scalp clonality and in expanded CD8+ clones among the top 100. Because one nonresponder was included, the link of baseline CD8+ expansion to response is considered uncertain.

Treatment in this sample: oral pan-JAK inhibitor, 5-10 mg twice daily. V lost 5 bases and J lost 2, with 10 bases in between. Germline V lookup: CDR1 SEHNR, CDR2 FQNEAQ (reference sequence). The CDR3 sequence is 15 residues long. Sequencing templates came from extracted RNA that was reverse transcribed into cDNA. Using immunoSEQ multiplex PCR, the repertoire was profiled, and TCRdb retains in-frame clones only, with some absent. In the table there are 95,000 to 110,000 clones, around 86% of which are singletons. For this clone: Antigen: not known.

The TCR was taken from a human donor with alopecia areata. Material: CD8+ T cells sorted from blood, obtained around week 30, from a patient treated with tofacitinib. The chain uses TRBV7-9 and TRBJ2-6; D is perhaps TRBD1 (5 bases). The CDR3 loop reads CASSQLRAGANVLTF. The CDR3 DNA sequence: TGTGCCAGCAGCCAGCTCAGGGCTGGGGCCAACGTCCTGACTTTC.